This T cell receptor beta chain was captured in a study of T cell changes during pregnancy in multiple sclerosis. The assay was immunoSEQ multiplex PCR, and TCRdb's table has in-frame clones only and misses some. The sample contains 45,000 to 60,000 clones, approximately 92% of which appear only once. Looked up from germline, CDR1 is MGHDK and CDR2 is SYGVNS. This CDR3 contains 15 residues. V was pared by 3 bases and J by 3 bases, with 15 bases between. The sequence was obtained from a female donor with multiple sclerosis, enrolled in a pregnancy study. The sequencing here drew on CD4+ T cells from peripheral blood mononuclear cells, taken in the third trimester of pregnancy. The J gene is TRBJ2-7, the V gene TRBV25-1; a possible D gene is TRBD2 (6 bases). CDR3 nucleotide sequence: TGTGCCAGCAGTGATGAGAGACTAGGGATCTACGAGCAGTACTTC. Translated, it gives CASSDERLGIYEQYF.